This is a list of T cell receptor beta chains from one sample in a study of human T cells and chemical hapten exposure. TCRdb reprocessed the RACE reads via MiXCR and lists one record per CDR3 protein. Of about 300,000 distinct CDR3 sequences listed, 5.5% are singletons. The sequenced sample was whole blood, obtained in connection with sensitization to the hapten diphenylcyclopropenone (DPC). These TCRs come from a woman aged 18-30 years with alopecia areata. Some clones in this sample may be carry-over from other donors' samples. Each CDR3 is given with its conserved first and last residue. Fields, in order: D gene, clone size, V gene, J gene, CDR3 DNA, CDR3 protein. D genes are given only for firm matches. Clone size appears in some rows only: once, few, many, or a class for an expanded clone.

d_call: TRBD1
clone_size: -
v_call: TRBV4-3
j_call: TRBJ2-6
cdr3_nt: TGCGCCAGCAGCCAAGATACGGGACAGCTCTCTGGGGCCAACGTCCTGACTTTC
cdr3_aa: CASSQDTGQLSGANVLTF

d_call: -
clone_size: many
v_call: TRBV12-3/TRBV12-4
j_call: TRBJ2-1
cdr3_nt: TGTGCCAGCAGTTTCGAGTCGGGCATGGGGCAGTTCTTC
cdr3_aa: CASSFESGMGQFF

d_call: -
clone_size: -
v_call: TRBV12-5
j_call: TRBJ1-1
cdr3_nt: TGTGCTAGTGGTTGGGGAGCGGACTGGAGGACTAGGAACACTGAAGCTTTCTTT
cdr3_aa: CASGWGADWRTRNTEAFF

d_call: -
clone_size: -
v_call: TRBV20-1
j_call: TRBJ2-3
cdr3_nt: TGCAGTGCTAGGGCCGGATCGAGCACAGATACGCAGTATTTT
cdr3_aa: CSARAGSSTDTQYF

d_call: -
clone_size: many
v_call: TRBV5-1
j_call: TRBJ2-7
cdr3_nt: TGCGCCAGCAGCCCGTCTGACCACGAGCAGTACTTC
cdr3_aa: CASSPSDHEQYF

d_call: -
clone_size: -
v_call: TRBV9
j_call: TRBJ2-3
cdr3_nt: TGTGCCAGCAGCGTAGTTGGACACCCTAGCACAGATACGCAGTATTTT
cdr3_aa: CASSVVGHPSTDTQYF

d_call: -
clone_size: few
v_call: TRBV27
j_call: TRBJ1-5
cdr3_nt: TGTGCCAGCGACAGACTTTTTAGCAATCAGCCCCAGCATTTT
cdr3_aa: CASDRLFSNQPQHF

d_call: -
clone_size: -
v_call: TRBV24-1
j_call: TRBJ1-5
cdr3_nt: TGTGCCACCAGTGATTTCCGGGGTCAGCCCCAGCATTTT
cdr3_aa: CATSDFRGQPQHF

d_call: -
clone_size: few
v_call: TRBV3-1
j_call: TRBJ2-2
cdr3_nt: TGTGCCAGCAGCCAAGATCAACAGGGTTCGAACACCGGGGAGCTGTTTTTT
cdr3_aa: CASSQDQQGSNTGELFF

d_call: -
clone_size: -
v_call: TRBV6-8
j_call: TRBJ1-4
cdr3_nt: TGTGCCAGCAGTTACAGGCAGGACGGTGAAAAACTGTTTTTT
cdr3_aa: CASSYRQDGEKLFF

d_call: TRBD2
clone_size: -
v_call: TRBV5-1
j_call: TRBJ2-5
cdr3_nt: TGCGCCAGCAGCTATAGCGGGGTATACCAAGAGACCCAGTACTTC
cdr3_aa: CASSYSGVYQETQYF

d_call: -
clone_size: -
v_call: TRBV12-3/TRBV12-4
j_call: TRBJ1-6
cdr3_nt: TGTGCCAGCAGCTTGAGGGACGATAATTCACCCCTCCACTTT
cdr3_aa: CASSLRDDNSPLHF

d_call: -
clone_size: -
v_call: TRBV25-1
j_call: TRBJ2-4
cdr3_nt: TGTGCCAGCTGGGATCCGGCGGGACCTAAAAACATTCAGTACTTC
cdr3_aa: CASWDPAGPKNIQYF

d_call: -
clone_size: few
v_call: TRBV7-9
j_call: TRBJ1-6
cdr3_nt: TGTGCCAGCAGCTACCCGATTGGACCCCTCCACTTT
cdr3_aa: CASSYPIGPLHF

d_call: -
clone_size: -
v_call: TRBV6-6
j_call: TRBJ1-1
cdr3_nt: TGTGCCAGCAGTTACGCCGGGAGGGGGAACACTGAAGCTTTCTTT
cdr3_aa: CASSYAGRGNTEAFF

d_call: TRBD1
clone_size: few
v_call: TRBV2
j_call: TRBJ2-7
cdr3_nt: TGTGCCAGCACCGGACAGGGGAGAGTATACGAGCAGTACTTC
cdr3_aa: CASTGQGRVYEQYF

d_call: -
clone_size: few
v_call: TRBV6-2/TRBV6-3
j_call: TRBJ2-3
cdr3_nt: TGTGCCAGCAGAACGAACACAGATACGCAGTATTTT
cdr3_aa: CASRTNTDTQYF

d_call: -
clone_size: -
v_call: TRBV4-3
j_call: TRBJ1-2
cdr3_nt: TGCGCCAGCAGCCAGACGGACTCCCCTGCTGGCTACACCTTC
cdr3_aa: CASSQTDSPAGYTF

d_call: -
clone_size: many
v_call: TRBV6-5
j_call: TRBJ2-2
cdr3_nt: TGTGCCAGCAGCTGGCAGGGGAACACCGGGGAGCTGTTTTTT
cdr3_aa: CASSWQGNTGELFF

d_call: -
clone_size: many
v_call: TRBV7-3
j_call: TRBJ1-1
cdr3_nt: TGTGCCAGCAGCCCGGGGACATGGGACACTGAAGCTTTCTTT
cdr3_aa: CASSPGTWDTEAFF

d_call: -
clone_size: many
v_call: TRBV7-3
j_call: TRBJ2-3
cdr3_nt: TGTGCCAGCAGCTTAAGAACAGGGCCCACAGATACGCAGTATTTT
cdr3_aa: CASSLRTGPTDTQYF

d_call: -
clone_size: few
v_call: TRBV7-9
j_call: TRBJ1-1
cdr3_nt: TGTGCCAGCAGCCCCCCGGGACCGGTTAACACTGAAGCTTTCTTT
cdr3_aa: CASSPPGPVNTEAFF

d_call: -
clone_size: -
v_call: TRBV15
j_call: TRBJ1-2
cdr3_nt: TGTGCCACCAGCAGAGAACCGTTGGGGGGGGCTTATGGCTACACCTTC
cdr3_aa: CATSREPLGGAYGYTF

d_call: TRBD2
clone_size: -
v_call: TRBV10-3
j_call: TRBJ2-2
cdr3_nt: TGTGCCATCAGTGGGGAGATGGGGGAGCGGGGGCCATCGAACACCGGGGAGCTGTTTTTT
cdr3_aa: CAISGEMGERGPSNTGELFF

d_call: TRBD2
clone_size: -
v_call: TRBV12-3/TRBV12-4
j_call: TRBJ2-3
cdr3_nt: TGTGCCAGCAGTTTAAGCGGGGGCTCAGATACGCAGTATTTT
cdr3_aa: CASSLSGGSDTQYF

d_call: TRBD1
clone_size: -
v_call: TRBV11-3
j_call: TRBJ2-5
cdr3_nt: TGTGCCAGCAGCTCCGGGACAGCCCTCTCGGAGACCCAGTACTTC
cdr3_aa: CASSSGTALSETQYF

d_call: -
clone_size: -
v_call: TRBV18
j_call: TRBJ1-2
cdr3_nt: TGTGCCAGCTCACCCATGACAGCCCCCTATGGCTACACCTTC
cdr3_aa: CASSPMTAPYGYTF

d_call: -
clone_size: few
v_call: TRBV4-2
j_call: TRBJ1-6
cdr3_nt: TGTGCCAGCAGCCATTCCCGGGACTATAATTCACCCCTCCACTTT
cdr3_aa: CASSHSRDYNSPLHF

d_call: -
clone_size: many
v_call: TRBV28
j_call: TRBJ1-5
cdr3_nt: TGTGCCAGCAGGATGGCGGGACTCTATAGCAATCAGCCCCAGCATTTT
cdr3_aa: CASRMAGLYSNQPQHF

d_call: -
clone_size: many
v_call: TRBV5-1
j_call: TRBJ2-5
cdr3_nt: TGCGCCAGCAGCTCAGGCGGCAACCAAGAGACCCAGTACTTC
cdr3_aa: CASSSGGNQETQYF

d_call: -
clone_size: -
v_call: TRBV24-1
j_call: TRBJ2-2
cdr3_nt: TGTGCCACCAGTGCCCTGGGGGGGGGCCTCGCGAACACCGGGGAGCTGTTTTTT
cdr3_aa: CATSALGGGLANTGELFF

d_call: -
clone_size: -
v_call: TRBV6-1
j_call: TRBJ2-7
cdr3_nt: TGTGCCAGCAGTGAATATCCCGACAGCTCCTACGAGCAGTACTTC
cdr3_aa: CASSEYPDSSYEQYF

d_call: -
clone_size: -
v_call: TRBV5-1
j_call: TRBJ2-2
cdr3_nt: TGCGCCAGCACCCGGACGGGACCCTACACCGGGGAGCTGTTTTTT
cdr3_aa: CASTRTGPYTGELFF

d_call: TRBD2
clone_size: -
v_call: TRBV11-1
j_call: TRBJ2-5
cdr3_nt: TGTACCAGCAGCTTAGCGGGAATACTGGGGGAGACCCAGTACTTC
cdr3_aa: CTSSLAGILGETQYF

d_call: -
clone_size: -
v_call: TRBV4-2
j_call: TRBJ1-2
cdr3_nt: TGTGCCAGCAGCCAAGAGCCTGATCAACCCACAGATGGCTACACCTTC
cdr3_aa: CASSQEPDQPTDGYTF

d_call: -
clone_size: few
v_call: TRBV2
j_call: TRBJ1-5
cdr3_nt: TGTGCCAGCAGTGAATGGAGTGCGCCCCAGCATTTT
cdr3_aa: CASSEWSAPQHF

d_call: -
clone_size: few
v_call: TRBV5-6
j_call: TRBJ1-6
cdr3_nt: TGTGCCAGCACCGTTCGAGGGGTTTCACCCCTCCACTTT
cdr3_aa: CASTVRGVSPLHF

d_call: -
clone_size: few
v_call: TRBV12-3/TRBV12-4
j_call: TRBJ2-6
cdr3_nt: TGTGCCAGCAGTTTCCTCGGGATTACTGGGGCCAACGTCCTGACTTTC
cdr3_aa: CASSFLGITGANVLTF

d_call: TRBD1
clone_size: few
v_call: TRBV3-1
j_call: TRBJ1-1
cdr3_nt: TGTGCCAGCAGCCAAGATCAAAGGGACAGGGGGATGAACACTGAAGCTTTCTTT
cdr3_aa: CASSQDQRDRGMNTEAFF

d_call: TRBD2
clone_size: few
v_call: TRBV27
j_call: TRBJ2-7
cdr3_nt: TGTGCCAGCAGCTGGACTAGAGGCTACTACGAGCAGTACTTC
cdr3_aa: CASSWTRGYYEQYF

d_call: TRBD1
clone_size: many
v_call: TRBV6-2/TRBV6-3
j_call: TRBJ1-2
cdr3_nt: TGTGCCAGCAGTGGGGGACAGAACTATGGCTACACCTTC
cdr3_aa: CASSGGQNYGYTF